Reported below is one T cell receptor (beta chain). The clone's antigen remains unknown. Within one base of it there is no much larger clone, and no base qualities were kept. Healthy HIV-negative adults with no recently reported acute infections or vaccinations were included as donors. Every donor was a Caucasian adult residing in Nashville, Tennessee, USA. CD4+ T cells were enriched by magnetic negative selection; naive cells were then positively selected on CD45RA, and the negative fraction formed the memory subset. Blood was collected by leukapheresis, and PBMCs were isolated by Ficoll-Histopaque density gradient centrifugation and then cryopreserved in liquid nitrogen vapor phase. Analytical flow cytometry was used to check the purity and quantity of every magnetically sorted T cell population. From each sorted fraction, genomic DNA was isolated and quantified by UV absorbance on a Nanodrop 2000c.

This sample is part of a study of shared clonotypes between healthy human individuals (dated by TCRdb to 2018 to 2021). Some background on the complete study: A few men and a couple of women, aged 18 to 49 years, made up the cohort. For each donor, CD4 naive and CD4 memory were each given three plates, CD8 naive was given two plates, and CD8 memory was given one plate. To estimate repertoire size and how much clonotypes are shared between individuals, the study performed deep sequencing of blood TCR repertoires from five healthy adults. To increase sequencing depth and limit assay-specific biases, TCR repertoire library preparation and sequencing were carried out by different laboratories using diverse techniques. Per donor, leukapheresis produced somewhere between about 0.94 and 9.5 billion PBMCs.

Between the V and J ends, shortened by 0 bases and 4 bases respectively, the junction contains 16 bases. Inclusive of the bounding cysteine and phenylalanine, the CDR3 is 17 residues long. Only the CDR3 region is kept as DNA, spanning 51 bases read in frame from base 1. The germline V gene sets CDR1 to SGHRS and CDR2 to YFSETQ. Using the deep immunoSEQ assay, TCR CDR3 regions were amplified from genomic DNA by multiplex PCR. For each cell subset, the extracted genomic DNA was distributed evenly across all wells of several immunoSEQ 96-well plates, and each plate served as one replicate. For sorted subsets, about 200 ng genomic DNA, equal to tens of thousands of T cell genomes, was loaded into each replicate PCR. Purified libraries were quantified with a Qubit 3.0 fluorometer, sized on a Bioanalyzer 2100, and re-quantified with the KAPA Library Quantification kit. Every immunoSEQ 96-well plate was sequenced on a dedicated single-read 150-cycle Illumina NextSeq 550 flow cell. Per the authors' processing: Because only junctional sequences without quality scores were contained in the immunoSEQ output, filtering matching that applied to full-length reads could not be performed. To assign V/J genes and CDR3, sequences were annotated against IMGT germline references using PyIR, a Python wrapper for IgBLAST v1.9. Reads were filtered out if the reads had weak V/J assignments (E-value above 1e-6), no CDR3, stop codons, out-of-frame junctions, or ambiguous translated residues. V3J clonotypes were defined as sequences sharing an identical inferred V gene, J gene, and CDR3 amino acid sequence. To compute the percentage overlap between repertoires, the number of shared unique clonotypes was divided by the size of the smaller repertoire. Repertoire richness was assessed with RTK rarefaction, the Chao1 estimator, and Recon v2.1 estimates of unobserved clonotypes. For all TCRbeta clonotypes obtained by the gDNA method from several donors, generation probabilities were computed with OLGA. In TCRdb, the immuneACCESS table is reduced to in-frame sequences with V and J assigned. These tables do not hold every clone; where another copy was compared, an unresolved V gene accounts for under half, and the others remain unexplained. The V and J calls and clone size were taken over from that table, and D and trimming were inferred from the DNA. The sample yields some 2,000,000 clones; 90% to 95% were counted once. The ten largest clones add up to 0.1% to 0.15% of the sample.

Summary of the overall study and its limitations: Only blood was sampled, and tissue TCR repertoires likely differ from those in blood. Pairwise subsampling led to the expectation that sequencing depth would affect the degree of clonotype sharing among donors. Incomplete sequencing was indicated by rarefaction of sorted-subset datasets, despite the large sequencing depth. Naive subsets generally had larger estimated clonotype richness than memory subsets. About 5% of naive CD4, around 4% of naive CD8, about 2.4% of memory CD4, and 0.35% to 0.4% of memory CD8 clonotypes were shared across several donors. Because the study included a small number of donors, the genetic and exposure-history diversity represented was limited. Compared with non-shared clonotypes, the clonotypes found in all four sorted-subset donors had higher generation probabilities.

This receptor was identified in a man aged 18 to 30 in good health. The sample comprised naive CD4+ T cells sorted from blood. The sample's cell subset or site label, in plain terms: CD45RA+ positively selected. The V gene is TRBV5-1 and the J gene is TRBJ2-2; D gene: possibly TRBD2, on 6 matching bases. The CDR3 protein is CASSLAWRGVTTGELFF. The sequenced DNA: TGCGCCAGCAGCTTGGCGTGGCGGGGCGTGACCACCGGGGAGCTGTTTTTT.